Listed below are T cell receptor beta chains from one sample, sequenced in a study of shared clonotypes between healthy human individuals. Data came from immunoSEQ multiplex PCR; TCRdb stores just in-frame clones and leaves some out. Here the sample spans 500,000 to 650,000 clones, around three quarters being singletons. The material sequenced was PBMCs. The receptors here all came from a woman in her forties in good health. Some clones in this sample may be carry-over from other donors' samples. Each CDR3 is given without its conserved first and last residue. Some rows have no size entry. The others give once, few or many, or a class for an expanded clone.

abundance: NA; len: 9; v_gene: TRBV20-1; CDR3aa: SADSHNEQF
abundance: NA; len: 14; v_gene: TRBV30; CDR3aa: AWSGLAGGPIGELF
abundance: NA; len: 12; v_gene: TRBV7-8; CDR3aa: ASSARGQGETQY
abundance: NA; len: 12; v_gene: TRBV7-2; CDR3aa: ASSPQGDGNTIY
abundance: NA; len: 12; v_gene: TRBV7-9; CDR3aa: ASSLEQGVRTLH
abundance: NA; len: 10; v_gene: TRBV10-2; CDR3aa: ASKRDRGEQF
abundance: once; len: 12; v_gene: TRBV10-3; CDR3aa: AISEQGGDTEAF
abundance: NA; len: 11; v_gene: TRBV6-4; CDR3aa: ASSSGSTDTQY
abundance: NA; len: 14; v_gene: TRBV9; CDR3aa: ASSVGVDETWETQY
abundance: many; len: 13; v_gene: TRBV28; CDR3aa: ASSLSPSGSYEQY
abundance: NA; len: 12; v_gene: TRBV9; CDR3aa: ASSVTGMNTEAF
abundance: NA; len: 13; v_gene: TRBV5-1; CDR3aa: ASSLGGAGANVLT